Listed below are T cell receptor beta chains from one sample, sequenced in a study of shared clonotypes between healthy human individuals. Sequencing used immunoSEQ multiplex PCR; TCRdb keeps in-frame clones, though not all of them. This sample has roughly 2,500,000 clones; roughly 93% occur once, and the top ten carry 0.36%. Specimen: naive CD4+ T cells from PBMCs. All receptors derive from a man in his late teens or twenties in good health. Some clones in this sample may be carry-over from other donors' samples. The CDR3 runs from the conserved cysteine through the conserved F or W. Fields, in order: CDR3 protein, CDR3 DNA, J gene, D gene, clone size, V gene. A D gene is named only where the DNA matches it firmly. Clone sizes are given selectively: once, few, many, or a class where the clone is expanded.

CDR3: CSVVWGIQETQYF
DNA: TGCAGCGTTGTCTGGGGAATCCAAGAGACCCAGTACTTC
J: TRBJ2-5
D: -
size: -
V: TRBV29-1

CDR3: CASSPGTGFDGELFF
DNA: TGTGCCAGCAGCCCCGGGACAGGGTTTGACGGGGAGCTGTTTTTT
J: TRBJ2-2
D: TRBD1
size: once
V: TRBV28

CDR3: CASSRKLPSRYNEQFF
DNA: TGTGCCAGCAGCCGCAAGCTCCCTAGCAGGTACAATGAGCAGTTCTTC
J: TRBJ2-1
D: -
size: -
V: TRBV14

CDR3: CASSKGPGQEPGQPQHF
DNA: TGCGCCAGCAGTAAGGGCCCGGGACAGGAGCCAGGGCAGCCCCAGCATTTT
J: TRBJ1-5
D: TRBD1
size: -
V: TRBV4-1

CDR3: CASSFSGTGPWGTNEKLFF
DNA: TGCGCCAGCAGCTTTTCCGGGACAGGGCCTTGGGGAACTAATGAAAAACTGTTTTTT
J: TRBJ1-4
D: TRBD1
size: -
V: TRBV5-1

CDR3: CASRRQESSGNTIYF
DNA: TGTGCCAGCAGGAGACAGGAGAGCTCTGGAAACACCATATATTTT
J: TRBJ1-3
D: -
size: -
V: TRBV6-5

CDR3: CASSWIFQGAYGYTF
DNA: TGTGCCAGTAGCTGGATTTTCCAGGGCGCCTATGGCTACACCTTC
J: TRBJ1-2
D: -
size: -
V: TRBV19

CDR3: CASSTPLSGSYNEQFF
DNA: TGTGCCAGTAGTACACCTCTCAGTGGCTCCTACAATGAGCAGTTCTTC
J: TRBJ2-1
D: -
size: -
V: TRBV19

CDR3: CSARPGLFRETQYF
DNA: TGCAGCGCCCGTCCGGGACTGTTTCGGGAGACCCAGTACTTC
J: TRBJ2-5
D: -
size: -
V: TRBV29-1

CDR3: CASSLGPAILYGYTF
DNA: TGTGCCAGCAGCTTAGGGCCCGCAATACTCTATGGCTACACCTTC
J: TRBJ1-2
D: -
size: -
V: TRBV7-2

CDR3: CASSPWTGGNEKLFF
DNA: TGTGCCAGTAGTCCGTGGACAGGGGGAAATGAAAAACTGTTTTTT
J: TRBJ1-4
D: TRBD1
size: once
V: TRBV19

CDR3: CASGSQQGAYEQYF
DNA: TGTGCCAGTGGATCTCAACAGGGGGCCTACGAGCAGTACTTC
J: TRBJ2-7
D: TRBD1
size: -
V: TRBV19

CDR3: CAGIPTGTPYEQYF
DNA: TGTGCCGGCATCCCCACGGGGACCCCCTACGAGCAGTACTTC
J: TRBJ2-7
D: -
size: -
V: TRBV30

CDR3: CASRNSPGSEGELFF
DNA: TGTGCCAGCAGAAACTCCCCGGGTAGCGAAGGGGAGCTGTTTTTT
J: TRBJ2-2
D: -
size: -
V: TRBV2